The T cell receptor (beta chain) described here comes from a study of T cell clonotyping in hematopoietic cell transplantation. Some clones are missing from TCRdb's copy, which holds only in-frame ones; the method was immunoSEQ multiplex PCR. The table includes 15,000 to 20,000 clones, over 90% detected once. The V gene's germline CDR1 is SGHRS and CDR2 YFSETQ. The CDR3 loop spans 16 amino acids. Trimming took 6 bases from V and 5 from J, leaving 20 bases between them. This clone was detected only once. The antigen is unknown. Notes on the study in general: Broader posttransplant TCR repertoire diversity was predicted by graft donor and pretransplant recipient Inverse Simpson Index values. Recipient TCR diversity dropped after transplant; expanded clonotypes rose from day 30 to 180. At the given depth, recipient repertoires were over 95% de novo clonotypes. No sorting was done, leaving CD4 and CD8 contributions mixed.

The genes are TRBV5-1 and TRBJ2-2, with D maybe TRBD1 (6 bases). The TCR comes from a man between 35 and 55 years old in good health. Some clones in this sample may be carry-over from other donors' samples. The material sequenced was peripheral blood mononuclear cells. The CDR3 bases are TGCGCCAGCACCCTAAGAGGGCAGGGGAAAACCGGGGAGCTGTTTTTT. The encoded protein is CASTLRGQGKTGELFF.